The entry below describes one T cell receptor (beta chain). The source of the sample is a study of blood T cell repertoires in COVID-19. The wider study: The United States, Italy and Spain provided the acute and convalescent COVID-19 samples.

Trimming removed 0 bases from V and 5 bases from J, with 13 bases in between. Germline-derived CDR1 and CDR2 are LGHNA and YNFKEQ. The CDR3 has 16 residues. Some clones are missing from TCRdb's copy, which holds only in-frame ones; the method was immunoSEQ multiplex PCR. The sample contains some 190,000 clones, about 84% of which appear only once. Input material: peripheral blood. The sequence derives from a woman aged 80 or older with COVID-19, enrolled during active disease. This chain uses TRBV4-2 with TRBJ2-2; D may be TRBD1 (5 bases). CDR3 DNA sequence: TGTGCCAGCAGCCAAGATTCGGCCAGGGCTACCGGGGAGCTGTTTTTT. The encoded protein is CASSQDSARATGELFF.